The 9 T cell receptor beta chains below were found in one sample sequenced in a study of shared T cell receptors in the human thymus. Clones were sequenced by immunoSEQ multiplex PCR, and TCRdb holds only the in-frame ones, with some missing. The data show some 700,000 clones, around nine tenths seen once. The data also belong to a second study, concerning human thymus T cells.

The specimen was thymocytes. These receptors came from a boy in the first two years of life with a congenital heart defect.

The chain joins TRBV6-5 to TRBJ2-7, with D perhaps TRBD1 (5 bases). The CDR3 runs 14 residues. Germline V CDR1 and CDR2: MNHEY, SVGAGI. V lost 4 bases, J lost 1 base, and 11 bases lay in between. As DNA, the CDR3 is TGTGCCAGCAGTTTCGGACAAGCTTCCTACGAGCAGTACTTC. Its protein is CASSFGQASYEQYF.

The chain joins TRBV5-1 to TRBJ2-7; maybe TRBD1 (5 bases). Trimming took off 0 bases at V and 2 bases at J, with 12 bases between the two ends. Germline values: CDR1 SGHRS, CDR2 YFSETQ. The CDR3 sequence is 15 residues long. The CDR3 DNA sequence: TGCGCCAGCAGCTTGGCCCGCCAGGGCCCCTACGAGCAGTACTTC. Translated: CASSLARQGPYEQYF.

This clone was seen a few times. The V call is TRBV14, the J call TRBJ2-1; 11 nucleotides line up with TRBD2. J gave up 7 bases and V 3 bases, and 8 bases lay outside the gene matches. This CDR3 region has 16 residues. From germline, CDR1 is SGHDN and CDR2 FVKESK. In nucleotides, the CDR3 is TGTGCCAGCAGCCATCAGGCGGCTAGCGGGAGGAATGAGCAGTTCTTC. Protein sequence: CASSHQAASGRNEQFF.

The V gene is TRBV19, the J gene TRBJ2-7, with TRBD1 matching 8 bases. CDR3 length: 15 residues. V shed 3 bases, J shed 6 bases, and the junction held 10 bases outside the gene matches. Germline V gene data show CDR1 as LNHDA and CDR2 as SQIVND (reference sequence). The CDR3 sequence: CASSIFRRDRSEQYF. CDR3 bases: TGTGCCAGTAGTATCTTTCGGAGGGACAGGTCCGAGCAGTACTTC.

The V and J genes are TRBV2 and TRBJ2-1; TRBD2 matches at 11 bases. There are 22 residues in the CDR3. The V gene end was trimmed by 0 bases and the J gene end by 1 base; junction bases not matched to a gene: 17. Germline V gene lookup returns CDR1 SNHLY and CDR2 FYNNEI. CDR3 residues: CASSEALHLASGRSVSYNEQFF. In DNA, the CDR3 is TGTGCCAGCAGTGAAGCGCTTCATTTGGCTAGCGGGAGGAGCGTATCCTACAATGAGCAGTTCTTC.

V gene TRBV4-1 combines with J gene TRBJ2-7, with 9 positions matching TRBD2. CDR3 length: 17 amino acids. The germline gives CDR1 MGHRA, CDR2 YSYEKL. The J segment lost 0 bases and the V segment lost 1 base, leaving 7 bases of the junction unmatched. CDR3 bases: TGCGCCAGCAGCCAAGTTGGAGCGGGAGGTAGCTCCTACGAGCAGTACTTC. It encodes CASSQVGAGGSSYEQYF.

The J gene is TRBJ1-1, the V gene TRBV6-1, with D perhaps matching TRBD1 (5 bases). CDR1 MNHNS and CDR2 SASEGT come from the germline V gene. The CDR3 extends over 14 amino acids. Trimming took 5 bases from V and 3 from J, leaving 13 bases between them. In nucleotides, the CDR3 is TGTGCCAGCAGTTCGGAGGGGACCGACACTGAAGCTTTCTTT. Encoded protein: CASSSEGTDTEAFF.

J is TRBJ2-7 and V is TRBV7-2; TRBD2 might be the D (5 bases). Trimming removed 2 bases from V and 4 bases from J, with 15 bases in between. CDR3 length equals 15 residues. Germline V gives CDR1 SGHTA, CDR2 FQGNSA. The CDR3 here is CASSLSLTRKYEQYF. The CDR3 DNA sequence: TGTGCCAGCAGCTTATCCCTCACTAGAAAGTACGAGCAGTACTTC.

Written as DNA, the CDR3 is TGCGCCAGCAGCCAAGAAGGAGGACTAGCGGGGGGGACCTCCTACAATGAGCAGTTCTTC. It specifies CASSQEGGLAGGTSYNEQFF. The chain links TRBV4-1 to TRBJ2-1; 15 positions match TRBD2. The CDR3 runs 20 residues. The junction had 6 bases not matched to a gene; V was cut back by 0 bases and J by 0 bases. Germline loops: CDR1 MGHRA, CDR2 YSYEKL.